The clone carrying this T cell receptor (beta chain) was detected only a few times. Its antigen is not known. The ends lost 4 bases at V and 1 base at J; junction bases unmatched: 3. This CDR3 has 14 residues. CDR1 and CDR2 (germline): SGHRS, YFSETQ. These data are taken from a study of T cell responses to AZD1222 COVID-19 vaccine. Broader study findings: Only after the peak T cell response were repertoires sampled. Donors were mostly white British, more females; clonal diversity possibly underestimated. Spike-wide vaccine-associated CD4 TCRs dominated at 160-218 and 743-854.

Some clones are missing from TCRdb's copy, which holds only in-frame ones; the method was immunoSEQ multiplex PCR. Among 120,000 to 150,000 clones listed, approximately 91% were seen once. The sequences come from peripheral blood, collected 28 days after the second dose of the MenACWY control vaccine. This chain links TRBV5-1 with TRBJ2-7, with 9 bases lining up with TRBD2. The receptor was derived from an adult who received the MenACWY meningococcal vaccine as a control. CDR3 sequence: CASSMGLASYEQYF. CDR3 nucleotides: TGCGCCAGCAGCATGGGACTAGCATCCTACGAGCAGTACTTC.